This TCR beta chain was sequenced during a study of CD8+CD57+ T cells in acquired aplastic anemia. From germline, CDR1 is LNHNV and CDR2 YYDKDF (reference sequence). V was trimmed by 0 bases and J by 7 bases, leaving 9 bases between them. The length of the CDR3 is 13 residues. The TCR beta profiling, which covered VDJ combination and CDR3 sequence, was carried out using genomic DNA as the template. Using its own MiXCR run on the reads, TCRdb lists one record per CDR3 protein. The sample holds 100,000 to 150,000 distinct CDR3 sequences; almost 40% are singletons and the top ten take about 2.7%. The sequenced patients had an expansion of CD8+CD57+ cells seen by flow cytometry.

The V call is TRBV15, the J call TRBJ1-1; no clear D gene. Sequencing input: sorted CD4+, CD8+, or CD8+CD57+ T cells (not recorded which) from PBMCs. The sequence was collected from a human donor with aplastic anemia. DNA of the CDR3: TGTGCCACCAGCAGAGATCGAGGGCTTGAAGCTTTCTTT. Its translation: CATSRDRGLEAFF.